The next 15 T cell receptor beta chains were all read from a single sample in a study of identical twins. TCRdb reanalysed the 5' RACE reads using MiXCR and keeps one entry per CDR3 protein. The sample lists roughly 290,000 distinct CDR3 sequences; more than 6.5% were seen once. The same sample was also used in a study of yellow fever vaccine responses in identical twins.

Sequenced sample: memory (CD45RO+) T cells sorted from blood. These receptors all stem from a woman in her late teens or twenties in good health.

This clonotype was recorded a few times. The V and J genes are TRBV27 and TRBJ2-5; possibly TRBD2 for D (6 bases). The CDR3 runs 13 residues. Trimming stripped 3 bases from V and 7 bases from J, with 12 bases between. Germline values: CDR1 MNHEY, CDR2 SMNVEV (reference sequence). The CDR3 DNA sequence: TGTGCCAGCAGTTTTGGGGGGATGGGGACCCAGTACTTC. Protein: CASSFGGMGTQYF.

This clonotype was detected a few times. This sequence joins TRBV7-6 and TRBJ2-5; D is perhaps TRBD1 (6 bases). The CDR3 loop spans 14 amino acids. Germline V gene lookup returns CDR1 SGHVS and CDR2 FNYEAQ. The ends were cut back, 6 bases at V and 0 bases at J, with 11 bases in the middle. The CDR3 loop reads CASRHGQNQETQYF. DNA for the CDR3: TGTGCCAGCAGACACGGACAGAACCAAGAGACCCAGTACTTC.

This clonotype occurred a few times. V and J are TRBV7-2 and TRBJ1-6; 7 nucleotides agree with TRBD1. This CDR3 comprises 15 residues. The V and J ends lost 5 bases and 5 bases, in that order; junction bases with no gene match: 6. Germline loops: CDR1 SGHTA, CDR2 FQGNSA. CDR3 loop: CASSTRQGDNSPLHF. The CDR3 DNA follows: TGTGCCAGCAGCACTAGACAGGGCGATAATTCACCCCTCCACTTT.

This clonotype was detected only a few times. This chain joins TRBV20-1 and TRBJ2-6; 7 bases map to TRBD1. Trimming at V came to 6 bases and at J to 4 bases, leaving 6 bases not matched to a gene. The CDR3 length is 14 residues. CDR1 is DFQATT and CDR2 is SNEGSKA in the germline V gene (reference sequence). CDR3 coding DNA: TGCAGTGCATCTAGGGGGCCGGGGGCCAACGTCCTGACTTTC. It encodes CSASRGPGANVLTF.

V usage is TRBV5-1 and J usage is TRBJ2-2; possible D gene TRBD2, 6 bases. Germline V CDR1 and CDR2: SGHRS, YFSETQ. Trimming cost V 5 bases and J 1 base, with 9 bases left between them. This CDR3 contains 14 residues. CDR3 in amino acids: CASRWRENTGELFF. The CDR3 bases are TGCGCCAGCAGATGGCGGGAGAACACCGGGGAGCTGTTTTTT.

The rearrangement uses TRBV29-1 and TRBJ2-7, with D possibly TRBD2 on 6 matching bases. The CDR3 runs to 12 residues. The ends were cut back, 7 bases at V and 3 bases at J, with 13 bases in the middle. Germline CDR1 reads SQVTM; CDR2 reads ANQGSEA. CDR3 bases: TGCAGCGCATCCGGGAGTTACTACGAGCAGTACTTC. Translated, it gives CSASGSYYEQYF.

The rearrangement links TRBV14 to TRBJ1-6, with D possibly being TRBD1 (6 bases). The germline V gene encodes CDR1 SGHDN and CDR2 FVKESK. The CDR3 has 15 residues. V was trimmed by 1 base and J by 8 bases, leaving 12 bases between them. CDR3 region: CASSQVFQGHSPLHF. The CDR3 bases are TGTGCCAGCAGCCAAGTTTTCCAGGGGCATTCACCCCTCCACTTT. Full variable domain (missing parts from reference TRBV14 and TRBJ1-6): EAGVTQFPSHSVIEKGQTVTLRCDPISGHDNLYWYRRVMGKEIKFLLHFVKESKQDESGMPNNRFLAERTGGTYSTLKVQPAELEDSGVYFCASSQVFQGHSPLHFGNGTRLTVT.

This clonotype showed up just a few times. This chain uses TRBV3-1 with TRBJ2-1, with a weak D call TRBD2 (6 bases). Germline V gene data show CDR1 as LGHDT and CDR2 as YNNKEL (reference sequence). The CDR3 consists of 15 residues. Trimming pared 1 base from V and 5 bases from J, leaving 12 bases between. CDR3 sequence (DNA): TGTGCCAGCAGCCAAGGACTAGGCACCAACAATGAGCAGTTCTTC. Its translation is CASSQGLGTNNEQFF.

This clonotype was detected a few times. The V gene is TRBV20-1, the J gene TRBJ1-5, with D perhaps matching TRBD1 (5 bases). Germline lookup yields CDR1 DFQATT and CDR2 SNEGSKA (reference sequence). V was pared by 3 bases and J by 3 bases, with 15 bases between. This CDR3 is built from 15 residues. The CDR3 DNA reads as TGCAGTGCTAGGTCTTCCGGGACCCACAATCAGCCCCAGCATTTT. It codes for CSARSSGTHNQPQHF.

The genes are TRBV7-9 and TRBJ2-2; possibly TRBD1 or TRBD2 for D (6 bases each). Germline-derived CDR1 and CDR2 are SEHNR and FQNEAQ (reference sequence). The V and J ends lost 5 bases and 4 bases respectively, with 17 bases between them. The CDR3 sequence is 16 residues long. As DNA, the CDR3 is TGTGCCAGCAGCCGCGCTGGGGGGCGCAGCACCGGGGAGCTGTTTTTT. It yields the protein CASSRAGGRSTGELFF.

This clonotype was recorded a few times. The chain links TRBV5-8 to TRBJ2-7; D unresolved. Looked up from germline, CDR1 is SGHTS and CDR2 is YDEGEE. The CDR3 loop spans 14 amino acids. V was trimmed by 0 bases and J by 6 bases, leaving 13 bases between them. The CDR3 protein is CASSLGAVYSEQYF. The CDR3 coding sequence is TGTGCCAGCAGCTTGGGGGCTGTGTACTCCGAGCAGTACTTC.

This clonotype was counted between two and nine times. V is TRBV28 and J is TRBJ2-3, with TRBD2 matching 16 bases. This CDR3 has 20 amino acids. Germline loops: CDR1 MDHEN, CDR2 SYDVKM. Trimming took 3 bases from V and 0 from J; bases not matched to a gene: 9. In DNA, the CDR3 is TGTGCCAGCAGTTTCAAGTTGGGACTAGCGGGGGGGCCTAGCACAGATACGCAGTATTTT. It specifies CASSFKLGLAGGPSTDTQYF.

The sample holds a few counts of this clonotype. The gene calls are TRBV14 and TRBJ2-7; 8 bases fit TRBD2. This CDR3 is built from 16 residues. Germline V gene data show CDR1 as SGHDN and CDR2 as FVKESK. J gave up 2 bases and V 1 base, and 7 bases lay outside the gene matches. Here the CDR3 DNA reads TGTGCCAGCAGCCAAGTGCGGGGGGCACCTCCCTACGAGCAGTACTTC. Protein sequence: CASSQVRGAPPYEQYF.

J is TRBJ2-2 and V is TRBV18; no clear D. With 0 bases removed from V and 6 bases from J, the gap between germline ends came to 8 bases. The CDR3 has 14 residues. CDR1 and CDR2 (germline): KGHSH, LQKENI. The CDR3 coding sequence is TGTGCCAGCTCACCACCGAGTCAGGCCGGGGAGCTGTTTTTT. Translation: CASSPPSQAGELFF.

The J gene is TRBJ1-1, the V gene TRBV5-4; no definite D call. The CDR3 covers 15 residues. Germline V gene lookup returns CDR1 SGHNT and CDR2 YYREEE (reference sequence). Trimming shortened V by 1 base and J by 0 bases, and 10 bases separated the two germline ends. CDR3 DNA: TGTGCCAGCAGCTTGCCCGGCATGCTGAACACTGAAGCTTTCTTT. It yields the protein CASSLPGMLNTEAFF.